This TCR beta chain was documented in a study of T-cell memory formation after mild COVID-19. The count of this clonotype is one. As yet, its antigen is unknown. Findings and caveats of the study: Memory sampled before infection contained some responding clones, suggesting cross-reactive memory joined. Whether day 37 second-wave clones are SARS-CoV-2-specific was not confirmed. Clones that contracted from day 15 to 85 were balanced CD4/CD8, while later expanders leaned CD4+. Those CD4+ clones that contracted were mainly in CM and EM (CD8+ ones in EMRA).

Trimming pared 5 bases from V and 4 bases from J, leaving 24 bases between. This CDR3 spans 18 amino acids. One entry per CDR3 protein results from TCRdb running MiXCR on the 5' RACE reads. The table includes approximately 290,000 distinct CDR3 sequences, around 8% detected once. Sequencing was performed on PBMCs or a T cell subset sorted from them (not recorded which). The TCR originated in a man aged 18 to 29 who had mild COVID-19 (a few samples of this study predate the infection). Cell type and time point are not known. The J gene is TRBJ1-5, the V gene TRBV12-3 or TRBV12-4, with a possible D match to TRBD1 (5 bases). CDR3 sequence (DNA): TGTGCCAGCAGTCAACCCGCCTTCGGGGAGGGGTTAAATCAGCCCCAGCATTTT. Translation: CASSQPAFGEGLNQPQHF.